The 29 T cell receptor beta chains below were found in one sample sequenced in a study of T cell responses to AZD1222 COVID-19 vaccine. Using immunoSEQ multiplex PCR, the repertoire was profiled, and TCRdb retains in-frame clones only, with some absent. The data show 100,000 to 150,000 clones, approximately 85% seen once. Material: peripheral blood, obtained on day 0 of AZD1222 vaccination. These receptors were collected from an adult in good health.

About this clone: One end of the junction fails to match germline, which may point to a read error. The J gene is TRBJ1-2, the V gene TRBV7-3; 7 positions match TRBD1. The length of the CDR3 is 14 residues. Germline V CDR1 and CDR2: SGHTA, FQGTGA. As DNA, the CDR3 is TGTGCCAGCAGCCTAACAGGGGCTATTGGTGGCTACACCTTC. Encoded protein: CASSLTGAIGGYTF.

The V gene is TRBV5-1, the J gene TRBJ2-2; D is perhaps TRBD2 (5 bases). CDR3 size: 15 residues. The V gene lost 1 base and the J gene lost 10 bases, with 17 bases spanning the gap. Looked up from germline, CDR1 is SGHRS and CDR2 is YFSETQ. Here the CDR3 reads CASSLMGASLAELFF. The CDR3, as DNA: TGCGCCAGCAGCTTGATGGGAGCAAGTTTGGCGGAGCTGTTTTTT.

This chain links TRBV4-1 with TRBJ1-1; TRBD1 is a possible D gene (5 bases). This CDR3 is built from 17 residues. With 1 base removed from V and 1 base from J, the gap between germline ends came to 16 bases. Germline assignment: CDR1 MGHRA and CDR2 YSYEKL. This chain's CDR3 is CASSQATLGRRNTEAFF. In DNA form, the CDR3 reads TGCGCCAGCAGCCAAGCGACCCTGGGGCGGAGGAACACTGAAGCTTTCTTT.

The chain has TRBV11-1 and TRBJ2-2; a weak D match, TRBD1 (6 bases). The CDR3 length is 15 residues. Germline V gene sequence: CDR1 SGHAT, CDR2 FQDESV (reference sequence). The V gene lost 5 bases and the J gene lost 6 bases, with 16 bases spanning the gap. The CDR3 bases are TGTGCCAGCAGCGTGCGCCGGGACAACCCCGGGGAGCTGTTTTTT. Amino acids: CASSVRRDNPGELFF.

The rearrangement uses TRBV7-2 and TRBJ1-1; D perhaps matches TRBD1 (5 bases). The CDR3 runs to 15 residues. Germline V CDR1 and CDR2: SGHTA, FQGNSA. The V end was cut by 1 base, the J end by 1 base, with 10 bases between. The CDR3: CASSLEMGGNTEAFF. CDR3 bases: TGTGCCAGCAGCTTAGAGATGGGGGGGAACACTGAAGCTTTCTTT.

The chain recombines TRBV6-5 with TRBJ1-1; weak D call: TRBD1 (5 bases). The CDR3 contains 12 residues. Germline-derived CDR1 and CDR2 are MNHEY and SVGAGI. V was trimmed by 3 bases and J by 5 bases, leaving 7 bases between them. The CDR3 here is CASSYGGTEAFF. CDR3 coding DNA: TGTGCCAGCAGTTATGGGGGGACTGAAGCTTTCTTT.

The chain is built from TRBV5-5 and TRBJ1-1, with D unresolved. V lost 0 bases and J 5 bases, leaving 17 bases between the germline ends. The CDR3 has 16 amino acids. CDR1 and CDR2 (germline): SGHKS, YYEKEE (reference sequence). The CDR3 is CASSLEVSPRGTEAFF. The CDR3 nucleotides read TGTGCCAGCAGCTTGGAGGTCAGCCCGCGGGGAACTGAAGCTTTCTTT.

The V gene is TRBV24-1, the J gene TRBJ2-5; 9 bases fit TRBD1. The germline V gene encodes CDR1 KGHDR and CDR2 SFDVKD. The V segment lost 1 base and the J segment 4 bases; nucleotides outside the gene matches: 6. The CDR3 spans 16 residues. The CDR3 region has the DNA TGTGCCACCAGTGATTTTCGGACAGGGGATGGAGAGACCCAGTACTTC. Protein sequence: CATSDFRTGDGETQYF.

V usage is TRBV28 and J usage is TRBJ1-2, with D possibly TRBD1 on 5 matching bases. Germline CDR1 MDHEN, CDR2 SYDVKM. V lost 6 bases, J lost 7 bases, and 15 bases lay in between. CDR3 length: 13 residues. CDR3 amino acids: CASSGGLRGGYTF. For the CDR3, the DNA is TGTGCCAGCAGCGGGGGGTTAAGAGGTGGCTACACCTTC.

The J gene is TRBJ1-3, the V gene TRBV12-3 or TRBV12-4; D ambiguous. The CDR3 is made up of 13 amino acids. Trimming left V 3 bases short and J 7 bases short, with 10 bases between. In DNA form, the CDR3 reads TGTGCCAGCAGTTTCCCAAACGGGAACACCATATATTTT. Protein: CASSFPNGNTIYF.

There are many counts of this clone. V gene TRBV14 combines with J gene TRBJ2-2; D gene ambiguous. V was shortened by 3 bases and J by 4 bases, with 6 bases between the two germline ends. Germline loops: CDR1 SGHDN, CDR2 FVKESK. The CDR3 has 13 amino acids. The CDR3 is CASSQVLTGELFF. CDR3 in DNA: TGTGCCAGCAGCCAGGTCCTCACCGGGGAGCTGTTTTTT.

The rearrangement joins TRBV6-6 to TRBJ1-1; 7 bases line up with TRBD1. This CDR3 comprises 17 residues. V gave up 6 bases and J gave up 2 bases; unmatched junction bases: 15. Germline V lookup: CDR1 MNHNY, CDR2 SVGAGI (reference sequence). CDR3 bases: TGTGCCAGCAGCCGAAACACAGGGGTTGGTATTAACACTGAAGCTTTCTTT. Translating it yields CASSRNTGVGINTEAFF.

The genes are TRBV4-3 and TRBJ2-1, with TRBD1 matching 7 bases. CDR3 size: 15 residues. V lost 0 bases, J lost 10 bases, and 9 bases stayed unmatched. Germline CDR1 reads LGHNA; CDR2 reads YSLEER. The CDR3: CASSQDTRTGEEQFF. In DNA, the CDR3 is TGCGCCAGCAGCCAAGATACCAGGACAGGAGAAGAGCAGTTCTTC.

On this clone itself: Distinct nucleotide sequences in the sample also encode this CDR3. The chain joins TRBV18 to TRBJ1-1; D remains ambiguous. CDR1 is KGHSH and CDR2 is LQKENI in the germline V gene. V lost 3 bases, J lost 3 bases, and 8 bases lay in between. The CDR3 is 13 amino acids. CDR3 region: CASSPQGYTEAFF. The CDR3, as DNA: TGTGCCAGCTCACCGCAAGGCTACACTGAAGCTTTCTTT.

This clone occurred once. The genes are TRBV5-4 and TRBJ2-1; D not resolved. The CDR3 is 14 amino acids. Germline V gene lookup returns CDR1 SGHNT and CDR2 YYREEE (reference sequence). Deletions cut 10 bases from V and 6 bases from J, with 20 bases between. CDR3 DNA: TGTGCCGGAAGCGTGGTAGGTTACTCCAATGAGCAGTTCTTC. This sequence encodes CAGSVVGYSNEQFF.

The rearrangement links TRBV6-5 to TRBJ2-3, with D hard to call. This CDR3 comprises 15 residues. V lost 6 bases and J lost 4, with 17 bases in between. Looked up from germline, CDR1 is MNHEY and CDR2 is SVGAGI. This CDR3 is CASSPLLTSADTQYF. CDR3 DNA sequence: TGTGCCAGCAGCCCGCTACTCACCAGCGCAGATACGCAGTATTTT.

This clone has just one count. The chain is built from TRBV2 and TRBJ2-3; possibly TRBD2 for D (7 bases). The CDR3 totals 16 residues. Per germline, CDR1 SNHLY and CDR2 FYNNEI. Trimming removed 6 bases from V and 2 bases from J, with 18 bases in between. The CDR3 protein is CASRGEGGRLTDTQYF. The CDR3 DNA follows: TGTGCCAGCAGGGGAGAGGGGGGGCGCCTCACAGATACGCAGTATTTT. Based on the CDR3 plus reference TRBV2 and TRBJ2-3, the full variable domain is EPEVTQTPSHQVTQMGQEVILRCVPISNHLYFYWYRQILGQKVEFLVSFYNNEISEKSEIFDDQFSVERPDGSNFTLKIRSTKLEDSAMYFCASRGEGGRLTDTQYFGPGTRLTVL.

This chain connects TRBV5-1 to TRBJ2-7, with a tentative D call TRBD1 (6 bases). The germline V and J ends were trimmed by 3 bases and 0 bases, with 13 bases remaining between them. This CDR3 spans 15 amino acids. Germline-derived CDR1 and CDR2 are SGHRS and YFSETQ. CDR3 coding DNA: TGCGCCAGCAGCTGGGGGACATTGCACTCCTACGAGCAGTACTTC. Its translation: CASSWGTLHSYEQYF.

This rearrangement joins TRBV5-4 to TRBJ2-2, with D uncertain. Germline lookup yields CDR1 SGHNT and CDR2 YYREEE (reference sequence). The CDR3 is made up of 14 amino acids. V lost 4 bases and J 5 bases, leaving 12 bases between the germline ends. The chain's CDR3 is CASSQDRRTGELFF. The DNA of the CDR3 is TGTGCCAGCAGCCAAGATCGGCGGACCGGGGAGCTGTTTTTT.

The V gene is TRBV25-1, the J gene TRBJ2-7; the match to TRBD1 covers 7 bases. CDR3 length: 13 amino acids. Trimming at V came to 5 bases and at J to 4 bases, leaving 5 bases not matched to a gene. Germline loops: CDR1 MGHDK, CDR2 SYGVNS. The CDR3 is CASSSQGFYEQYF. In DNA, the CDR3 is TGTGCCAGCAGTTCACAGGGGTTTTACGAGCAGTACTTC.

The V gene is TRBV20-1, the J gene TRBJ1-1; TRBD1 is a possible D gene (6 bases). The CDR3 consists of 18 residues. The germline V gene encodes CDR1 DFQATT and CDR2 SNEGSKA (reference sequence). V was pared by 3 bases and J by 0 bases, with 23 bases between. CDR3 loop: CSASRGVVGRGVNTEAFF. Here the CDR3 DNA reads TGCAGTGCTAGTAGAGGAGTAGTTGGGAGGGGGGTGAACACTGAAGCTTTCTTT.

V usage is TRBV7-2 and J usage is TRBJ1-2; tentative D call: TRBD1 (5 bases). From germline, CDR1 is SGHTA and CDR2 FQGNSA. The CDR3 length is 13 residues. Trimming pared 5 bases from V and 4 bases from J, leaving 11 bases between. CDR3 residues: CASSDDSSYGYTF. CDR3 DNA: TGTGCCAGCAGCGACGACAGCTCCTATGGCTACACCTTC.

The V call is TRBV2, the J call TRBJ1-2; D is ambiguous. The CDR3 length is 13 residues. With 7 bases removed from V and 6 bases from J, the gap between germline ends came to 15 bases. The V gene's germline CDR1 is SNHLY and CDR2 FYNNEI. DNA for the CDR3: TGTGCCAGCACCATGACGGAGACCGATGGCTACACCTTC. Translating it yields CASTMTETDGYTF.

A word on this clone: The junction and the germline gene differ at one end; a read error may be behind it. CDR3 DNA sequence: TGTGCTAGCAGCTTTGAGGGAGAGACCCAGTACTTC. Translation: CASSFEGETQYF. The chain combines TRBV7-7 with TRBJ2-5; weak D call: TRBD2 (5 bases). This CDR3 has 12 amino acids. Germline assignment: CDR1 SSHAT and CDR2 FNYEAQ (reference sequence).

The rearrangement uses TRBV7-8 and TRBJ1-1; D perhaps matches TRBD1 (5 bases). Trimming stripped 5 bases from V and 1 base from J, with 8 bases between. The CDR3 has 13 amino acids. Germline-derived CDR1 and CDR2 are SGHVS and FQNEAQ. Here the CDR3 DNA reads TGTGCCAGCAGCCAAGGGGAGAACACTGAAGCTTTCTTT. Amino acids: CASSQGENTEAFF.

V usage is TRBV21-1 and J usage is TRBJ1-5; the D call in the table, TRBD1, was not verified against the DNA. TRBV21-1 is reported as a pseudogene. This CDR3 is 16 amino acids long. CDR3 in amino acids: CASSRRQGTSNQPQHF. The DNA for the CDR3 is TGTGCCAGCAGCCGTCGTCAGGGGACATCCAATCAGCCCCAGCATTTT.

The chain couples TRBV28 to TRBJ2-7; TRBD1 agrees at 10 bases. Germline lookup yields CDR1 MDHEN and CDR2 SYDVKM. V dropped 5 bases and J dropped 7; count of bases not matched to a gene: 8. The CDR3 length is 14 residues. CDR3 DNA: TGTGCCAGCAGTGGGACAGGGGAAGTACGAGAGCAGTACTTC. This gives the protein CASSGTGEVREQYF.

The J gene is TRBJ2-7, the V gene TRBV5-6, with D possibly TRBD1 on 6 matching bases. This CDR3 comprises 13 residues. V lost 5 bases and J lost 4, with 13 bases in between. Looked up from germline, CDR1 is SGHDT and CDR2 is YYEEEE. The CDR3 bases are TGTGCCAGCAGTCGAGGGGGAGAATACGAGCAGTACTTC. Protein: CASSRGGEYEQYF.

This chain links TRBV13 with TRBJ2-7; 7 bases map to TRBD1. The length of the CDR3 is 15 residues. CDR1 PRHDT and CDR2 FYEKMQ come from the germline V gene (reference sequence). The ends lost 1 base at V and 5 bases at J; junction bases unmatched: 8. The CDR3 reads CASSLAQGESDEQYF. CDR3 in DNA: TGTGCCAGCAGCTTAGCTCAGGGGGAGTCCGACGAGCAGTACTTC. The full variable domain, in which reference TRBV13 and TRBJ2-7 provide the parts outside the CDR3, is AAGVIQSPRHLIKEKRETATLKCYPIPRHDTVYWYQQGPGQDPQFLISFYEKMQSDKGSIPDRFSAQQFSDYHSELNMSSLELGDSALYFCASSLAQGESDEQYFGPGTRLTVT.